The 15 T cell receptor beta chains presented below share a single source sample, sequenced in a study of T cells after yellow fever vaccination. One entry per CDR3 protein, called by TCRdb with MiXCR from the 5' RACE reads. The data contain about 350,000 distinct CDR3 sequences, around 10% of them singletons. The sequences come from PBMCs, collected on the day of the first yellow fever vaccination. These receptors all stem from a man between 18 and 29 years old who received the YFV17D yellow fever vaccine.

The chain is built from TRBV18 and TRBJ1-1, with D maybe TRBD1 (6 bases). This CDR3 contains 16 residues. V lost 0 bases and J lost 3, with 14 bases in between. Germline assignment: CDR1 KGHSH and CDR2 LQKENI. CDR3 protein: CASSPPFQGRDTEAFF. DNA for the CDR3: TGTGCCAGCTCACCACCGTTTCAGGGGCGAGACACTGAAGCTTTCTTT.

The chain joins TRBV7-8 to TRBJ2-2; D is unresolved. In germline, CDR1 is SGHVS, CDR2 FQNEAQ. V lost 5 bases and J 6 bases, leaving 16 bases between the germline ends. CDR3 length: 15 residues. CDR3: CASSPPSDSAGELFF. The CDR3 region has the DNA TGTGCCAGCAGCCCCCCGAGCGACTCGGCCGGGGAGCTGTTTTTT.

The CDR3: CASSYQGWGTEAFF. DNA of the CDR3: TGTGCCAGCAGTTACCAAGGATGGGGCACTGAAGCTTTCTTT. V gene TRBV6-5 combines with J gene TRBJ1-1; D is unresolved. Germline lookup yields CDR1 MNHEY and CDR2 SVGAGI. The V end lost 2 bases, the J end lost 4 bases, and 11 bases lay between the germline ends. The CDR3 is 14 residues long.

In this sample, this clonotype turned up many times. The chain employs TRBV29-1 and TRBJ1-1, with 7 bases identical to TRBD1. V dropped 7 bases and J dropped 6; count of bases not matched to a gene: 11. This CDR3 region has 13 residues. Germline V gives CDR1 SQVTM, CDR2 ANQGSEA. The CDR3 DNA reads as TGCAGCGCAAAGACAGGGAAAGGGCCTGAAGCTTTCTTT. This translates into CSAKTGKGPEAFF.

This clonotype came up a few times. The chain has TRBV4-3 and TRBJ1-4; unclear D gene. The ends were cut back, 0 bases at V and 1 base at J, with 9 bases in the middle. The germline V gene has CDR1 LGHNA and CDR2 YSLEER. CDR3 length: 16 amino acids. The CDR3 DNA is TGCGCCAGCAGCCAAGATTACGTCAGAACTAATGAAAAACTGTTTTTT. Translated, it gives CASSQDYVRTNEKLFF.

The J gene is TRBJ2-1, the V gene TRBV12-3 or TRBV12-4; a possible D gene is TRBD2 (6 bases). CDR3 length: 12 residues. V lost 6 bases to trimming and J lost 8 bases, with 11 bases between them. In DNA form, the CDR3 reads TGTGCCAGCAGATGGGGACTCGATGAGCAGTTCTTC. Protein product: CASRWGLDEQFF.

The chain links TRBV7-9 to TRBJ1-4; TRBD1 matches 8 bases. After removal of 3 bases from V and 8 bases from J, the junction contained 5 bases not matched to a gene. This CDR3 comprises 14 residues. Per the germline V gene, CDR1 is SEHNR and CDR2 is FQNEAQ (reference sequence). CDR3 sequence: CASSFQGAGEKLFF. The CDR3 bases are TGTGCCAGCAGCTTTCAGGGGGCTGGGGAAAAACTGTTTTTT.

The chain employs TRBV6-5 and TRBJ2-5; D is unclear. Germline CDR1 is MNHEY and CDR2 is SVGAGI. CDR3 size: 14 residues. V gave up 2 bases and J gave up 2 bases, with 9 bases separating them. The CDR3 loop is CASSYHPQQETQYF. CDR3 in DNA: TGTGCCAGCAGTTACCACCCCCAACAAGAGACCCAGTACTTC.

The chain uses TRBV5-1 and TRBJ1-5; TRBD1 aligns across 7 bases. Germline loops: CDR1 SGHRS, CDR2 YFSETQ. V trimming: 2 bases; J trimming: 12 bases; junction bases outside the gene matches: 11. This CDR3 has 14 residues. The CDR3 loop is CASSFGPGQLFQHF. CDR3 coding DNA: TGCGCCAGCAGCTTTGGCCCGGGACAGCTCTTCCAGCATTTT.

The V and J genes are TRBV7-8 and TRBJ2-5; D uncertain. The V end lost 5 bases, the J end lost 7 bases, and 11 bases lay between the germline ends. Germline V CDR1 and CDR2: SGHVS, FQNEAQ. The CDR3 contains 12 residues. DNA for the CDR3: TGTGCCAGCAGCCCAAATCCGGTGACCCAGTACTTC. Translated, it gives CASSPNPVTQYF.

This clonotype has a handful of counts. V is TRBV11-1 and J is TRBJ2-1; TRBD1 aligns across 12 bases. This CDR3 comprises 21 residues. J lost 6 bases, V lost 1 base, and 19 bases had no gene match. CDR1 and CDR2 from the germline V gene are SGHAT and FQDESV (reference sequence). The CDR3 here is CASSLVSGQGAFLGLSNEQFF. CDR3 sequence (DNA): TGTGCCAGCAGCTTAGTGTCGGGACAGGGGGCTTTCTTGGGGCTTAGCAATGAGCAGTTCTTC.

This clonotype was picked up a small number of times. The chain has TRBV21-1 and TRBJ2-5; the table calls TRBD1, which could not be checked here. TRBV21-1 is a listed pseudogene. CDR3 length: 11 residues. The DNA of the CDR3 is TGTGCCAGCAGCACCGAGGGGTCCCAGTACTTC. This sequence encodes CASSTEGSQYF.

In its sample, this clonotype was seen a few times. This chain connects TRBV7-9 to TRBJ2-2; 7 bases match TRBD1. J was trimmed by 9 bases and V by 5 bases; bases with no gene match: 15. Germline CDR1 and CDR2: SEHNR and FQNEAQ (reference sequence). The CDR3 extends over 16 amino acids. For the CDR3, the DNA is TGTGCCAGCAGCCCCTCCCGGACAGGATTAGAAAGGGAGCTGTTTTTT. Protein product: CASSPSRTGLERELFF.

CDR3 region: CATSRDGGLSYEQYF. The CDR3 bases are TGTGCCACCAGCAGAGATGGGGGGTTATCCTACGAGCAGTACTTC. The chain joins TRBV15 to TRBJ2-7; possible D gene TRBD2, 6 bases. Looked up from germline, CDR1 is LNHNV and CDR2 is YYDKDF (reference sequence). The CDR3 length is 15 residues. The ends were cut back, 0 bases at V and 1 base at J, with 10 bases in the middle.

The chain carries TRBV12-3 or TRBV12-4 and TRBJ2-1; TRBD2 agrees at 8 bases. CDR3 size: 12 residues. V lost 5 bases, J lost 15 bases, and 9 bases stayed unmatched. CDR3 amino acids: CASSIGGLATFF. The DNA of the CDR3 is TGTGCCAGCAGTATTGGCGGACTAGCTACGTTCTTC.